The rows below give T cell receptor beta chains drawn from one sample of a study of regulatory T cells in long-lasting Graves disease. TCRdb re-called the multiplex PCR reads through MiXCR, storing one row per CDR3 protein. The sample contains more than 400,000 distinct CDR3 sequences, around 15% of which appear only once. The same sample was also used in a study of T cells in Graves' hyperthyroidism and ophthalmopathy.

This specimen was peripheral blood mononuclear cells (PBMCs), taken at new diagnosis, from a patient treated with antithyroid drugs. The receptors derive from a middle-aged man with Graves disease. Both conserved end residues are part of each CDR3. D genes are given only for firm matches. Clone size, where shown, is once, few, many, or a class for clones that have expanded.

clone_size j_call v_call cdr3_length d_call cdr3_aa cdr3_nt
NA TRBJ2-5 TRBV4-1 13 NA CASSQDFREKQYF TGCGCCAGCAGCCAAGATTTTCGCGAGAAGCAGTACTTC
few TRBJ2-3 TRBV12-5 17 TRBD2 CASGQPLAGGPTDTQYF TGTGCTAGTGGACAACCACTAGCGGGAGGGCCGACAGATACGCAGTATTTT
many TRBJ1-2 TRBV12-5 13 TRBD1 CASGLPGQSGYTF TGTGCTAGTGGTTTGCCGGGACAGTCTGGCTACACCTTC
few TRBJ2-1 TRBV7-2 15 TRBD2 CASSFGTSGRSWQFF TGTGCCAGCAGCTTTGGGACTAGCGGGAGAAGTTGGCAGTTCTTC
many TRBJ2-4 TRBV5-1 17 NA CASSLVGQGTAKNIQYF TGCGCCAGCAGCTTGGTTGGGCAGGGGACGGCCAAAAACATTCAGTACTTC
many TRBJ2-1 TRBV11-2 15 TRBD2 CASSFRIAGENEQFF TGTGCCAGCAGCTTCAGGATAGCGGGAGAAAATGAGCAGTTCTTC
many TRBJ2-1 TRBV28 13 NA CASRDRGYNEQFF TGTGCCAGCAGGGACCGGGGCTACAATGAGCAGTTCTTC
many TRBJ1-5 TRBV11-3 17 TRBD1 CASSLDQGQGPNQPQHF TGTGCCAGCAGCTTAGATCAGGGACAGGGGCCGAATCAGCCCCAGCATTTT
NA TRBJ2-7 TRBV7-6 15 NA CASSLATASSYEQYF TGTGCCAGCAGCTTAGCGACGGCTAGCTCCTACGAGCAGTACTTC
many TRBJ1-6 TRBV6-1 12 NA CASRVQGSPLHF TGTGCCAGCAGGGTACAGGGCTCACCCCTCCACTTT
NA TRBJ2-1 TRBV28 16 TRBD2 CASSLLAGGNRHEQFF TGTGCCAGCAGTTTGCTAGCGGGAGGGAACCGTCATGAGCAGTTCTTC
many TRBJ2-1 TRBV5-1 15 TRBD2 CASSLVSGPYNEQFF TGCGCCAGCAGCTTGGTTAGCGGGCCCTACAATGAGCAGTTCTTC
few TRBJ2-1 TRBV10-3 15 TRBD2 CAIRSLAGSENEQFF TGTGCCATCAGGTCACTAGCGGGGTCGGAAAATGAGCAGTTCTTC
NA TRBJ1-2 TRBV4-1 14 TRBD1 CASSQDKTGDGYTF TGCGCCAGCAGCCAAGATAAGACAGGGGACGGCTACACCTTC
few TRBJ1-1 TRBV5-1 14 NA CASSWSESGTEAFF TGCGCCAGCAGCTGGAGCGAGTCGGGCACTGAAGCTTTCTTT
many TRBJ2-7 TRBV6-1 15 NA CASSEVPLGAYEQYF TGTGCCAGCAGTGAAGTCCCTTTAGGGGCCTACGAGCAGTACTTC
many TRBJ2-7 TRBV29-1 14 TRBD1 CSVTGQGIDYEQYF TGCAGCGTCACGGGACAGGGGATAGATTACGAGCAGTACTTC
many TRBJ2-1 TRBV13 17 NA CASSLVRAAQVYNEQFF TGTGCCAGCAGCTTAGTTAGGGCAGCCCAAGTCTACAATGAGCAGTTCTTC
many TRBJ2-1 TRBV20-1 14 NA CSARTRIGDNEQFF TGCAGTGCTAGAACCCGTATTGGAGACAATGAGCAGTTCTTC
many TRBJ2-3 TRBV6-1 18 TRBD2 CASSEALRGRAFGDTQYF TGTGCCAGCAGTGAAGCGCTTCGGGGGAGGGCCTTTGGAGATACGCAGTATTTT
many TRBJ1-1 TRBV27 14 NA CASSFRGAYTEAFF TGTGCCAGCAGTTTTCGGGGGGCTTACACTGAAGCTTTCTTT
few TRBJ2-2 TRBV6-1 11 NA CASSVAVRMFF TGTGCCAGCAGTGTGGCCGTGCGGATGTTTTTT